The rows below give T cell receptor beta chains drawn from one sample of a study of regulatory T cells in long-lasting Graves disease. MiXCR, applied by TCRdb to the multiplex PCR reads, yields one record per CDR3 protein. Found here are 550,000 to 650,000 distinct CDR3 sequences, about 16% of them singletons; the top ten hold more than 10%. The data also belong to a second study, concerning T cells in Graves' hyperthyroidism and ophthalmopathy.

The sample consisted of peripheral blood mononuclear cells (PBMCs), taken at new diagnosis, from a patient treated with antithyroid drugs. These receptor sequences come from a man younger than 30 with Graves disease. The CDR3 runs from the conserved cysteine through the conserved F or W. The D gene is left open where the match is weak. Not all rows give a size; the values are once, few, many and, for expanded clones, a class.

d_gene: .
abundance: many
j_gene: TRBJ2-2
v_gene: TRBV3-1
CDR3aa: CASSELFGAGELFF
CDR3nt: TGTGCCAGCAGCGAACTGTTTGGGGCAGGGGAGCTGTTTTTT

d_gene: TRBD1
abundance: many
j_gene: TRBJ2-5
v_gene: TRBV12-3/TRBV12-4
CDR3aa: CASSKPGQAGETQYF
CDR3nt: TGTGCCAGCAGCAAGCCGGGACAGGCAGGAGAGACCCAGTACTTC

d_gene: .
abundance: .
j_gene: TRBJ1-4
v_gene: TRBV6-1
CDR3aa: CASSPDMENEKLFF
CDR3nt: TGTGCCAGCAGCCCGGACATGGAGAATGAAAAACTGTTTTTT

d_gene: TRBD1
abundance: many
j_gene: TRBJ2-1
v_gene: TRBV6-2/TRBV6-3
CDR3aa: CASRAWTGLSNEQFF
CDR3nt: TGTGCCAGCAGAGCATGGACAGGGCTGTCTAATGAGCAGTTCTTC

d_gene: .
abundance: many
j_gene: TRBJ2-3
v_gene: TRBV27
CDR3aa: CASSPRTVELDTQYF
CDR3nt: TGTGCCAGCAGTCCTAGGACAGTAGAGTTGGATACGCAGTATTTT

d_gene: .
abundance: .
j_gene: TRBJ2-7
v_gene: TRBV7-9
CDR3aa: CASSLRAMGSEQYF
CDR3nt: TGTGCCAGCAGCTTAAGGGCTATGGGGTCCGAGCAGTACTTC

d_gene: TRBD1
abundance: .
j_gene: TRBJ1-1
v_gene: TRBV5-5
CDR3aa: CASSLVGGPRTEAFF
CDR3nt: TGTGCCAGCAGCTTGGTAGGGGGCCCGAGGACTGAAGCTTTCTTT

d_gene: TRBD1
abundance: few
j_gene: TRBJ1-2
v_gene: TRBV30
CDR3aa: CAWSLTGTYGYTF
CDR3nt: TGTGCCTGGAGTTTGACAGGGACCTATGGCTACACCTTC

d_gene: .
abundance: few
j_gene: TRBJ2-1
v_gene: TRBV12-3/TRBV12-4
CDR3aa: CASSFTSSSHNEQFF
CDR3nt: TGTGCCAGCAGTTTTACATCGTCCTCCCACAATGAGCAGTTCTTC

d_gene: .
abundance: many
j_gene: TRBJ1-6
v_gene: TRBV6-5
CDR3aa: CASSYSAGRNSPLHF
CDR3nt: TGTGCCAGCAGTTACTCGGCAGGGCGCAATTCACCCCTCCACTTT

d_gene: TRBD2
abundance: many
j_gene: TRBJ2-3
v_gene: TRBV2
CDR3aa: CASSAEAGVSTDTQYF
CDR3nt: TGTGCCAGCAGTGCAGAAGCGGGAGTCAGCACAGATACGCAGTATTTT

d_gene: TRBD2
abundance: many
j_gene: TRBJ2-1
v_gene: TRBV12-3/TRBV12-4
CDR3aa: CASSLFGGTLEQFF
CDR3nt: TGTGCCAGCAGTTTATTCGGGGGGACTCTAGAGCAGTTCTTC

d_gene: TRBD1
abundance: .
j_gene: TRBJ2-1
v_gene: TRBV7-3
CDR3aa: CASRYPGQGRNEQFF
CDR3nt: TGTGCCAGCAGGTACCCGGGACAGGGTAGGAATGAGCAGTTCTTC

d_gene: TRBD2
abundance: many
j_gene: TRBJ2-7
v_gene: TRBV4-1
CDR3aa: CASSRPGLGTYEQYF
CDR3nt: TGTGCCAGCAGCCGACCGGGACTAGGAACCTACGAGCAGTACTTC

d_gene: TRBD2
abundance: many
j_gene: TRBJ2-7
v_gene: TRBV27
CDR3aa: CASRNSGRGYEQYF
CDR3nt: TGTGCCAGCAGGAATAGCGGGAGAGGGTACGAGCAGTACTTC

d_gene: .
abundance: many
j_gene: TRBJ2-3
v_gene: TRBV18
CDR3aa: CASTQGTQDTQYF
CDR3nt: TGTGCCAGCACGCAGGGGACACAAGATACGCAGTATTTT

d_gene: TRBD2
abundance: .
j_gene: TRBJ2-7
v_gene: TRBV7-9
CDR3aa: CASSSLSGMSYEQYF
CDR3nt: TGTGCCAGCAGCTCTTTAAGCGGGATGTCCTACGAGCAGTACTTC

d_gene: TRBD2
abundance: many
j_gene: TRBJ2-7
v_gene: TRBV7-9
CDR3aa: CASSWGTSGRLDEQYF
CDR3nt: TGTGCCAGCAGCTGGGGGACTAGCGGGAGGCTGGACGAGCAGTACTTC

d_gene: .
abundance: many
j_gene: TRBJ1-2
v_gene: TRBV11-2
CDR3aa: CASKGQNYTF
CDR3nt: TGTGCCAGCAAGGGGCAGAACTACACCTTC